The subject of this entry is one T cell receptor (beta chain). Antigen: not known. This sample is drawn from a study of T cell responses to AZD1222 COVID-19 vaccine. Study context: Recipients boosted at about 4 weeks or about 12 weeks are pooled.

Clones were read by immunoSEQ multiplex PCR, and TCRdb kept only the in-frame ones, dropping some. The repertoire has about 67,000 clones, roughly 84% of them found once; the top ten carry 21%. General study findings and limits: AZD1222 recipients seropositive at baseline numbered only six or seven. Increases in Spike-specific TCR breadth and depth were seen after two AZD1222 doses. Nearly half of unique spike-specific TCRs reportedly avoided B.1.351 and B.1.1.7 mutated regions.

The CDR3 length is 15 residues. Trimming pared 7 bases from V and 0 bases from J, leaving 13 bases between. Germline V gene lookup returns CDR1 MDHEN and CDR2 SYDVKM. Here the sequenced sample was peripheral blood, taken on day 0 of AZD1222 vaccination. The chain recombines TRBV28 with TRBJ1-5; maybe TRBD1 (5 bases). The clonotype originates from an adult in good health. The CDR3: CASTMGVDSNQPQHF. CDR3 bases: TGTGCCAGCACCATGGGGGTAGATAGCAATCAGCCCCAGCATTTT.